This TCR beta chain was sequenced for a study of persistence of HIV-infected CD4 T cells. Study information: Isolated cells were CMV- and HIV-1 Gag-responding CD4+ T cells. Median time on suppressive ART was 8 years. Overall study findings and caveats: TCR analyses could not target the rare provirus-carrying CMV-responding cells.

This clone appeared a few times. Its antigen is still unknown. The libraries were made with immunoSEQ version 4 in survey mode. Produced via immunoSEQ multiplex PCR; TCRdb's table is partial and in-frame only. The data contain just under 65,000 clones, approximately 75% of them singletons. The CDR3 length is 16 residues. Germline CDR1 and CDR2: MNHEY and SVGAGI. Trimming stripped 0 bases from V and 0 bases from J, with 10 bases between. Cells were stimulated with overlapping HIV-1 Gag 15-mer peptides. CD40L-negative CD69-negative CD45RO-high memory CD4+ T cells were sorted as populations depleted of antigen-responding cells.

This specimen was CD4+ T cells sorted from PBMCs after approximately 20-hour stimulation, taken from a patient who received antiretroviral therapy. The source is an adult man with HIV who was CMV-seropositive. V gene TRBV6-5 combines with J gene TRBJ2-3, with D perhaps matching TRBD1 or TRBD2 (5 bases each). CDR3 bases: TGTGCCAGCAGTTACTCGAGGGGAGTTAGCACAGATACGCAGTATTTT. Translated, it gives CASSYSRGVSTDTQYF.